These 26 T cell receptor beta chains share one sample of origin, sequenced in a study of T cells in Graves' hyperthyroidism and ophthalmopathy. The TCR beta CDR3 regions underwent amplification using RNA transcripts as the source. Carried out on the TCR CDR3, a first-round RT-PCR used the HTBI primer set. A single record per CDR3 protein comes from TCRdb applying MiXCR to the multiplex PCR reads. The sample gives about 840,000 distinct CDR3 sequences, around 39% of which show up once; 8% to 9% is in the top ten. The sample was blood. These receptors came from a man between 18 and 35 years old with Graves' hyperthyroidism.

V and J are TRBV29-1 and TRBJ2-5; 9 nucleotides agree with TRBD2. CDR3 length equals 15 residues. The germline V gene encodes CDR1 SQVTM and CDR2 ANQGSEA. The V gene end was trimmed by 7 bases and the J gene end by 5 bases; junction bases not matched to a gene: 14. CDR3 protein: CSGIHGAGGLETQYF. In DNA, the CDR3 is TGCAGCGGGATCCACGGGGCGGGAGGGCTGGAGACCCAGTACTTC.

The CDR3 DNA is TGTGCCAGCAGCGTAGAAGCGGGGGGTTCCGACGAGCAGTACTTC. Translation: CASSVEAGGSDEQYF. The chain employs TRBV9 and TRBJ2-7, with TRBD2 matching 9 bases. Germline trimming cut 0 bases from V and 5 bases from J; bases unmatched to any gene: 6. The CDR3 runs 15 residues. Germline CDR1 and CDR2: SGDLS and YYNGEE.

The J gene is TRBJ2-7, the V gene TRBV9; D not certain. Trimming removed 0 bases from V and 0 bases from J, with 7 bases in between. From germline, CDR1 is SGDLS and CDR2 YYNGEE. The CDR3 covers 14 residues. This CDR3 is CASSVAPDSYEQYF. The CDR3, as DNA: TGTGCCAGCAGCGTAGCTCCTGACTCCTACGAGCAGTACTTC.

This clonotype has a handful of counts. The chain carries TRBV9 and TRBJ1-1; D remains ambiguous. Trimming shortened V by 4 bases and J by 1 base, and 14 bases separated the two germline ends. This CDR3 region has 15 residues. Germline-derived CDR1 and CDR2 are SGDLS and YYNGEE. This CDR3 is CASSQGWDENTEAFF. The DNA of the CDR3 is TGTGCCAGCAGCCAAGGATGGGATGAGAACACTGAAGCTTTCTTT.

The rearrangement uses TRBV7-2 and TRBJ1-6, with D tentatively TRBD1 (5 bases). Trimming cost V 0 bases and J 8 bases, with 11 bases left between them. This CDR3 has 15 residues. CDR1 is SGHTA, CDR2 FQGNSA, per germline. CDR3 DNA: TGTGCCAGCAGCTTAGCGCCCAGGGATCATTCACCCCTCCACTTT. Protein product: CASSLAPRDHSPLHF.

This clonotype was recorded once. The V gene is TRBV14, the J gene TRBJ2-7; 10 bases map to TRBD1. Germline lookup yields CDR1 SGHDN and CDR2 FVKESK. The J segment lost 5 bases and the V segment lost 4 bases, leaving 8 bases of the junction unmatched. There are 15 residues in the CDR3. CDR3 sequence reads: CASSRTGTGDNEQYF. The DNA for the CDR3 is TGTGCCAGCAGCCGGACCGGGACAGGGGATAACGAGCAGTACTTC. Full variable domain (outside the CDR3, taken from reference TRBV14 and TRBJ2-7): EAGVTQFPSHSVIEKGQTVTLRCDPISGHDNLYWYRRVMGKEIKFLLHFVKESKQDESGMPNNRFLAERTGGTYSTLKVQPAELEDSGVYFCASSRTGTGDNEQYFGPGTRLTVT.

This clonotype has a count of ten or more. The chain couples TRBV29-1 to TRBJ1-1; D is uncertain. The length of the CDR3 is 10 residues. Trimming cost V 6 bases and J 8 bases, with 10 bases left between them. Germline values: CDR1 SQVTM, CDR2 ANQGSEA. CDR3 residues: CSVGEAEAFF. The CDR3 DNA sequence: TGCAGCGTCGGGGAGGCAGAAGCTTTCTTT.

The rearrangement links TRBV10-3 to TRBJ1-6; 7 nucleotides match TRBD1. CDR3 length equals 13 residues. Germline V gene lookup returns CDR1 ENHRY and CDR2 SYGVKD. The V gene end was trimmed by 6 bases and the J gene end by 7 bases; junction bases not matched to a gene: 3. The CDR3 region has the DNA TGTGCCATCAGCAGGGGGTCGAATTCACCCCTCCACTTT. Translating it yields CAISRGSNSPLHF.

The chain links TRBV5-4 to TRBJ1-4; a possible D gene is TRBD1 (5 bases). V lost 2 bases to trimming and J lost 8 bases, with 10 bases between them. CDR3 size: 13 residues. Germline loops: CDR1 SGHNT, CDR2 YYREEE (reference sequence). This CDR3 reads CASSFGTVEKLFF. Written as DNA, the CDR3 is TGTGCCAGCAGCTTCGGGACGGTAGAAAAACTGTTTTTT.

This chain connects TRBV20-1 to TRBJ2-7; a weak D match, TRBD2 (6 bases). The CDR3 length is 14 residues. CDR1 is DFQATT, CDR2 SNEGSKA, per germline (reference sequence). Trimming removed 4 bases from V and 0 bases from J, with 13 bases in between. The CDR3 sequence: CSAKGTPSSYEQYF. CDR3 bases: TGCAGTGCTAAAGGGACTCCGAGCTCCTACGAGCAGTACTTC.

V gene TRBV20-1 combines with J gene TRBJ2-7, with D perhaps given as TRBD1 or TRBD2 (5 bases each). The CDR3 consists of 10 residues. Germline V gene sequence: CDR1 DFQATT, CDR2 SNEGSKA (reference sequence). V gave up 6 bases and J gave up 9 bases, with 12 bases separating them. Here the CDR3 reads CSAGDRGQYF. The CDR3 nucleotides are TGCAGTGCGGGGGACCGCGGGCAGTACTTC.

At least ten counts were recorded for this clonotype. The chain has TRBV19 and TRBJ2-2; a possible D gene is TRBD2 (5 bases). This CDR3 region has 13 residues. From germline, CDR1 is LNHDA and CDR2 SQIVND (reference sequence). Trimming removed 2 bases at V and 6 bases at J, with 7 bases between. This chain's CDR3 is CASSITEAGELFF. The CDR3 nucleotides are TGTGCCAGTAGTATAACGGAGGCCGGGGAGCTGTTTTTT.

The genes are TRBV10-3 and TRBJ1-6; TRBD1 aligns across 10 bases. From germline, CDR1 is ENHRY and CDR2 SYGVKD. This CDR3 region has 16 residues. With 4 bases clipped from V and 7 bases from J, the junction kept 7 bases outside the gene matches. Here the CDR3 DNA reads TGTGCCATCAGTGGATCCGGGACAGGGGTGAATTCACCCCTCCACTTT. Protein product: CAISGSGTGVNSPLHF.

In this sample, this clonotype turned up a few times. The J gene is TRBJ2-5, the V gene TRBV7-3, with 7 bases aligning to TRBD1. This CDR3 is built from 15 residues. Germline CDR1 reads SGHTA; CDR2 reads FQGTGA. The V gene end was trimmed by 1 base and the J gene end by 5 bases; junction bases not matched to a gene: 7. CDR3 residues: CASSLSTGVGETQYF. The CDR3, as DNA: TGTGCCAGCAGCTTAAGTACAGGGGTGGGCGAGACCCAGTACTTC.

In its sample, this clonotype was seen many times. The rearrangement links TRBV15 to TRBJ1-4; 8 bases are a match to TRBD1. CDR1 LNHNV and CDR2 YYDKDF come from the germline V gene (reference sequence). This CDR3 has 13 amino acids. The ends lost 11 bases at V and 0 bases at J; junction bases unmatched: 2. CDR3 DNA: TGTGCCTCGACAGGGGCAACTAATGAAAAACTGTTTTTT. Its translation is CASTGATNEKLFF.

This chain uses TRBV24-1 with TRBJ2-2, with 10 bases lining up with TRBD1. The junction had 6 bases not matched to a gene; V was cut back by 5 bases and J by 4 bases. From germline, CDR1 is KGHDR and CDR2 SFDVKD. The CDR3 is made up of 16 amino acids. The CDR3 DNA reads TGTGCCACCAGTGCAGCCCGGACAGGGGGCACCGGGGAGCTGTTTTTT. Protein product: CATSAARTGGTGELFF.

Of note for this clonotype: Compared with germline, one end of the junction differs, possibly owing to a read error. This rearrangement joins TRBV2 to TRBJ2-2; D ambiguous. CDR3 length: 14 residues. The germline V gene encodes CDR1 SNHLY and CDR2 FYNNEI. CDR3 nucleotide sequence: TGCGCCAGCAGCGAATACATGAACACCGGGGAGCTGTTTTTT. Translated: CASSEYMNTGELFF.

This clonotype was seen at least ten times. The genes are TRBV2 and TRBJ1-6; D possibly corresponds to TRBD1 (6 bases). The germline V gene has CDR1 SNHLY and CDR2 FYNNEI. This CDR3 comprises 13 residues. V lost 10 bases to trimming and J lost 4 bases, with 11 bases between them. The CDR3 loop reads CATLGQYNSPLHF. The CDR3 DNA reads TGTGCCACTCTCGGACAGTATAATTCACCCCTCCACTTT.

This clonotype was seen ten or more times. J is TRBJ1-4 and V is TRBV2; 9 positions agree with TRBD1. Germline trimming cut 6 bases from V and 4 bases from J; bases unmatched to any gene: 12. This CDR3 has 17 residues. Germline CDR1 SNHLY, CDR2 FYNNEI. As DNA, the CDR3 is TGTGCCAGCAGAGTCTCGGGACAGGGACGTAGTAATGAAAAACTGTTTTTT. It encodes CASRVSGQGRSNEKLFF.

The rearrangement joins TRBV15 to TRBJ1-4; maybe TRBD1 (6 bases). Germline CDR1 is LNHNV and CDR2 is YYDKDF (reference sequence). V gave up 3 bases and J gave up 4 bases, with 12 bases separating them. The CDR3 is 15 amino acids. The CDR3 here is CATSSRTELNEKLFF. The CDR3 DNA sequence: TGTGCCACCAGCAGCCGGACAGAGCTTAATGAAAAACTGTTTTTT. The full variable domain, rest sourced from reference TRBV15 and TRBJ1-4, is DAMVIQNPRYQVTQFGKPVTLSCSQTLNHNVMYWYQQKSSQAPKLLFHYYDKDFNNEADTPDNFQSRRPNTSFCFLDIRSPGLGDTAMYLCATSSRTELNEKLFFGSGTQLSVL.

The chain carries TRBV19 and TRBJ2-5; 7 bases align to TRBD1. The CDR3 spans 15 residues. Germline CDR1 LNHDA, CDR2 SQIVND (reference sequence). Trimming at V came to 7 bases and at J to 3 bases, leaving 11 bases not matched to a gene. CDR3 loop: CASTTTWGQKETQYF. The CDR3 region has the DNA TGTGCCAGTACCACAACCTGGGGACAGAAAGAGACCCAGTACTTC.

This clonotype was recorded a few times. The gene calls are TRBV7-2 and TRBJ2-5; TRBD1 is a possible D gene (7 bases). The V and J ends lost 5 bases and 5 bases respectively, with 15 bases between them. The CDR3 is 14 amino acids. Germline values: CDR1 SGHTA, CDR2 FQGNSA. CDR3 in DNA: TGTGCCAGCAGCCCCCCAGGGGGGCCTGAGACCCAGTACTTC. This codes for CASSPPGGPETQYF.

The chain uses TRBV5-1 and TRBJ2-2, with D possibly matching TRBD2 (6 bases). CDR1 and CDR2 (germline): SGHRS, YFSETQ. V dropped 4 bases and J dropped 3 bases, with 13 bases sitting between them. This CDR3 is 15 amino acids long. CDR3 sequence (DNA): TGCGCCAGCAGCCCCTTGGGGGGAGACACCGGGGAGCTGTTTTTT. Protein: CASSPLGGDTGELFF.

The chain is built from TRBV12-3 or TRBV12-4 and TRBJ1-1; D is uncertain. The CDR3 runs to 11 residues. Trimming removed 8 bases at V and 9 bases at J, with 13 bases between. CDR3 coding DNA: TGTGCCAGCGCATCGGAGCTTCAAGCTTTCTTT. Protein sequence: CASASELQAFF.

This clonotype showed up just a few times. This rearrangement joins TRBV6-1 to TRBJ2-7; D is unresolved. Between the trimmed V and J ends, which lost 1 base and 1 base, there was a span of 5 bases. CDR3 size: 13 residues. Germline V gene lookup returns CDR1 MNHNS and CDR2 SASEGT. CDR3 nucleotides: TGTGCCAGCAGTGAAGACCCTTCCTACGAGCAGTACTTC. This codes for CASSEDPSYEQYF.

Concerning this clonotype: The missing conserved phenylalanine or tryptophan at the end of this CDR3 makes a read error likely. Written as DNA, the CDR3 is TGTGCCAGATTGAACGGTGGCAATGGCTACACCTAC. This encodes CARLNGGNGYTY. The chain links TRBV2 to TRBJ1-2; D gene uncertain. Germline CDR1 reads SNHLY; CDR2 reads FYNNEI. The CDR3 has 12 residues. V lost 9 bases to trimming and J lost 6 bases, with 14 bases between them.